The 14 T cell receptor beta chains below were found in one sample sequenced in a study of blood T cell repertoires in COVID-19. The repertoire was sequenced with immunoSEQ multiplex PCR; TCRdb's copy has only in-frame clones and lacks some. The sample records 190,000 or so clones, over 80% being singletons. Sequencing was done on a sample of peripheral blood. The receptors come from a man aged 60 to 75 with COVID-19, enrolled during active disease.

The chain joins TRBV5-4 to TRBJ2-3; 10 positions match TRBD2. With V trimmed by 3 bases and J by 6 bases, 13 bases remained unmatched. From germline, CDR1 is SGHNT and CDR2 YYREEE (reference sequence). The CDR3 is 17 amino acids. DNA for the CDR3: TGTGCCAGCAGCTGGCTCGGGGCTAGCGGGAGAAGGGATACGCAGTATTTT. This gives the protein CASSWLGASGRRDTQYF.

A note on this clone: The sample carries other DNA sequences with the same CDR3. J is TRBJ1-2 and V is TRBV4-1; 10 bases map to TRBD1. The V gene's germline CDR1 is MGHRA and CDR2 YSYEKL. The trim removed 1 base at V and 8 bases at J, leaving 7 bases unmatched. This CDR3 is 15 amino acids long. DNA of the CDR3: TGCGCCAGCAGCCAAGGGGACAGGGGTACTGGCGGCTACACCTTC. Translating it yields CASSQGDRGTGGYTF.

The V call is TRBV27, the J call TRBJ2-2; TRBD1 aligns across 9 bases. The germline CDR1 and CDR2 sequences are MNHEY and SMNVEV (reference sequence). The CDR3 consists of 18 residues. Germline trimming cut 8 bases from V and 4 bases from J; bases unmatched to any gene: 17. CDR3 nucleotides: TGTGCCAGCGGAATACTCAACCCCGGGACAGGGATCACCGGGGAGCTGTTTTTT. Its protein product is CASGILNPGTGITGELFF.

This clone occurred once. The V gene is TRBV4-2, the J gene TRBJ1-3; D unclear. Germline V gene data show CDR1 as LGHNA and CDR2 as YNFKEQ. V dropped 0 bases and J dropped 0 bases, with 12 bases sitting between them. This CDR3 has 17 amino acids. The CDR3 sequence is CASSQDLRPYSGNTIYF. In nucleotides, the CDR3 is TGTGCCAGCAGCCAAGATCTGAGGCCCTACTCTGGAAACACCATATATTTT.

This chain uses TRBV5-1 with TRBJ1-5; 8 bases are a match to TRBD1. Germline V CDR1 and CDR2: SGHRS, YFSETQ. V was pared by 4 bases and J by 0 bases, with 3 bases of the junction left unmatched. The CDR3 consists of 15 residues. For the CDR3, the DNA is TGCGCCAGCAGCCGGACAGGGTATAGCAATCAGCCCCAGCATTTT. It yields the protein CASSRTGYSNQPQHF.

The CDR3 DNA reads TGTGCCAGCACCCCCGACAGGGTCGGCTACACCTTC. Its translation is CASTPDRVGYTF. V usage is TRBV7-2 and J usage is TRBJ1-2, with 7 bases matching TRBD1. CDR1 is SGHTA, CDR2 FQGNSA, per germline. The CDR3 totals 12 residues. The V and J ends lost 7 bases and 8 bases, in that order; junction bases with no gene match: 7. Based on the CDR3 plus reference TRBV7-2 and TRBJ1-2, the full variable domain is GAGVSQSPSNKVTEKGKDVELRCDPISGHTALYWYRQSLGQGLEFLIYFQGNSAPDKSGLPSDRFSAERTGGSVSTLTIQRTQQEDSAVYLCASTPDRVGYTFGSGTRLTVV.

The chain has TRBV27 and TRBJ1-1; D is undetermined. This CDR3 has 12 amino acids. V was clipped by 7 bases and J by 5 bases, with 11 bases between them. In germline, CDR1 is MNHEY, CDR2 SMNVEV (reference sequence). The CDR3 DNA reads TGTGCCAGCACCCGCCCCGGGACTGAAGCTTTCTTT. Translation: CASTRPGTEAFF.

Only a few counts were recorded for this clone. This chain uses TRBV9 with TRBJ1-5, with a tentative D call TRBD1 (6 bases). With 0 bases removed from V and 7 bases from J, the gap between germline ends came to 14 bases. The CDR3 runs 15 residues. The germline V gene has CDR1 SGDLS and CDR2 YYNGEE. CDR3 loop: CASSVGRDTSQPQHF. CDR3 DNA sequence: TGTGCCAGCAGCGTAGGCCGGGACACTTCACAGCCCCAGCATTTT.

This clone was observed a single time. The V gene is TRBV10-1, the J gene TRBJ2-2, with TRBD1 matching over 7 bases. Germline values: CDR1 WNHNN, CDR2 SYGVQD (reference sequence). V shed 6 bases, J shed 3 bases, and the junction held 13 bases outside the gene matches. The CDR3 runs to 17 residues. The CDR3 sequence is CASRSQTGLGDTGELFF. In DNA form, the CDR3 reads TGCGCCAGCAGGTCACAGACAGGGTTAGGCGACACCGGGGAGCTGTTTTTT.

The chain is built from TRBV5-1 and TRBJ2-5, with D tentatively TRBD2 (5 bases). Germline V lookup: CDR1 SGHRS, CDR2 YFSETQ. The germline V and J ends were trimmed by 0 bases and 5 bases, with 17 bases remaining between them. The CDR3 contains 16 residues. In nucleotides, the CDR3 is TGCGCCAGCAGCTTGGGCCGGGAACCACCCCAGGAGACCCAGTACTTC. Residues: CASSLGREPPQETQYF. The variable domain in full, with the rest retrieved from reference TRBV5-1 and TRBJ2-5, is KAGVTQTPRYLIKTRGQQVTLSCSPISGHRSVSWYQQTPGQGLQFLFEYFSETQRNKGNFPGRFSGRQFSNSRSEMNVSTLELGDSALYLCASSLGREPPQETQYFGPGTRLLVL.

The V and J genes are TRBV9 and TRBJ2-5; TRBD2 might be the D (5 bases). The CDR3 loop spans 14 amino acids. The ends were cut back, 1 base at V and 2 bases at J, with 9 bases in the middle. Germline V gives CDR1 SGDLS, CDR2 YYNGEE. In DNA form, the CDR3 reads TGTGCCAGCAGCGTACACGGGGTTCAAGAGACCCAGTACTTC. It encodes CASSVHGVQETQYF.

V and J are TRBV11-3 and TRBJ2-7, with D perhaps matching TRBD1 (6 bases). Looked up from germline, CDR1 is SGHNT and CDR2 is YENEEA. The CDR3 sequence is 13 residues long. Trimming cost V 2 bases and J 5 bases, with 10 bases left between them. Written as DNA, the CDR3 is TGTGCCAGCAGCTTAAACCGGGACAACGAGCAGTACTTC. This sequence encodes CASSLNRDNEQYF. The complete variable domain, with remaining parts taken from reference TRBV11-3 and TRBJ2-7, reads EAGVVQSPRYKIIEKKQPVAFWCNPISGHNTLYWYLQNLGQGPELLIRYENEEAVDDSQLPKDRFSAERLKGVDSTLKIQPAELGDSAVYLCASSLNRDNEQYFGPGTRLTVT.

V is TRBV28 and J is TRBJ2-1; 8 nucleotides agree with TRBD1. V lost 6 bases to trimming and J lost 8 bases; unmatched junction nucleotides: 15. The germline CDR1 and CDR2 sequences are MDHEN and SYDVKM. The CDR3 runs 16 residues. In DNA form, the CDR3 reads TGTGCCAGCAGCCTAATCCCGACAGGGGCAGTGGATGAGCAGTTCTTC. As protein: CASSLIPTGAVDEQFF.

This chain joins TRBV19 and TRBJ2-5; TRBD2 matches 11 bases. The CDR3 totals 15 residues. Germline-derived CDR1 and CDR2 are LNHDA and SQIVND (reference sequence). Losses at the gene ends were 5 bases for V and 4 bases for J; bases not matched to a gene: 6. The CDR3 sequence is CASSATTSGAETQYF. The CDR3 DNA reads TGTGCCAGTAGTGCCACGACTAGCGGGGCAGAGACCCAGTACTTC.